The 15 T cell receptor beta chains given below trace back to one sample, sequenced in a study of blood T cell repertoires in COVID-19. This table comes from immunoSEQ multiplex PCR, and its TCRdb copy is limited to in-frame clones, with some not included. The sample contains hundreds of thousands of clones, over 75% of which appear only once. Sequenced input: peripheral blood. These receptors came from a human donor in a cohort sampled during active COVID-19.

CDR3 sequence reads: CASSRRTLSEIAPLHF. Written as DNA, the CDR3 is TGTGCCAGCTCACGACGGACACTAAGTGAAATAGCACCCCTCCACTTT. V usage is TRBV18 and J usage is TRBJ1-6, with D possibly TRBD1 on 5 matching bases. The germline CDR1 and CDR2 sequences are KGHSH and LQKENI. This CDR3 contains 16 residues. Trimming stripped 4 bases from V and 11 bases from J, with 21 bases between.

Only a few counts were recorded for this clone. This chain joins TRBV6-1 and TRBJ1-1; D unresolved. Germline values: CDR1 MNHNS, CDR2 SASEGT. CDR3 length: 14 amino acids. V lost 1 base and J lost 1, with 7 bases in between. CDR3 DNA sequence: TGTGCCAGCAGTGAAGGCGCAGGGAACACTGAAGCTTTCTTT. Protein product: CASSEGAGNTEAFF.

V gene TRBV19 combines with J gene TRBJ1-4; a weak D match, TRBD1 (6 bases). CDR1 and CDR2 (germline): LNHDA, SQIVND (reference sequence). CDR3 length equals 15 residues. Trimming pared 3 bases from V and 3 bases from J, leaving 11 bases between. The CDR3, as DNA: TGTGCCAGTAGTATTCCGCAGGGGCCTAATGAAAAACTGTTTTTT. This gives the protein CASSIPQGPNEKLFF.

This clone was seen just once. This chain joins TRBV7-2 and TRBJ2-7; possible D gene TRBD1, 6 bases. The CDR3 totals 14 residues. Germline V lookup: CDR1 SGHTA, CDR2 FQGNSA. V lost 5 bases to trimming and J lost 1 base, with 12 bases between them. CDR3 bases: TGTGCCAGCAGCAACAACAGGGTTTCCTACGAGCAGTACTTC. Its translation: CASSNNRVSYEQYF.

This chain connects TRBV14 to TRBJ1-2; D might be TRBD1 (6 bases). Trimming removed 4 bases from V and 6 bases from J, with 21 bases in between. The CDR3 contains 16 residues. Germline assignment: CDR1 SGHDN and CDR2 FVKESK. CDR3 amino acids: CASSRRYGGGLDGYTF. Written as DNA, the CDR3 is TGTGCCAGCAGCCGAAGGTACGGTGGGGGCCTCGATGGCTACACCTTC.

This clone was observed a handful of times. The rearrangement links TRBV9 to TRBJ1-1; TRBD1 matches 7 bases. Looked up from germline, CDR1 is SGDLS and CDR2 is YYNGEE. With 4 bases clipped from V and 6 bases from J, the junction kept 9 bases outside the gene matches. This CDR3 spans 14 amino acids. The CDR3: CASSLRTGLAEAFF. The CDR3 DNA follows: TGTGCCAGCAGCCTCCGGACAGGCTTGGCTGAAGCTTTCTTT.

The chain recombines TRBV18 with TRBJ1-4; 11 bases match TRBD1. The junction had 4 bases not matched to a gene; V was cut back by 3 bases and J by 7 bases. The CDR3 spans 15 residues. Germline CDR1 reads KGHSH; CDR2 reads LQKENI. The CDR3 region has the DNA TGTGCCAGCTCACCCCCCGGGACAGGGGGTGAAAAACTGTTTTTT. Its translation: CASSPPGTGGEKLFF.

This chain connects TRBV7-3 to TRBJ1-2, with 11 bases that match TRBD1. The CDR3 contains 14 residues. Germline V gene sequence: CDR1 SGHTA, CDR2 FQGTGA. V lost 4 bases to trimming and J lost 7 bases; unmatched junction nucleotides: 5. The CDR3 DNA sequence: TGTGCCAGCAGCTGGACAGGGGGCGCGGGTGGCTACACCTTC. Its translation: CASSWTGGAGGYTF.

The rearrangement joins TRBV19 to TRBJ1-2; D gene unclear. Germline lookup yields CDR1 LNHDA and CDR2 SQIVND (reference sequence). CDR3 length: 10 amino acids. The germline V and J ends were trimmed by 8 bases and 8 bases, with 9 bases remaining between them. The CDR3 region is CASRGEGYTF. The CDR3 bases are TGTGCCAGTCGCGGGGAGGGCTACACCTTC.

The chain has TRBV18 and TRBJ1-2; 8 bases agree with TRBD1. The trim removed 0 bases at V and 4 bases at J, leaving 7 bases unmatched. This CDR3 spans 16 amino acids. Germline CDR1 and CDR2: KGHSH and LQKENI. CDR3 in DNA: TGTGCCAGCTCACCACCGGAAACAGGGGGTGCCTATGGCTACACCTTC. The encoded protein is CASSPPETGGAYGYTF.

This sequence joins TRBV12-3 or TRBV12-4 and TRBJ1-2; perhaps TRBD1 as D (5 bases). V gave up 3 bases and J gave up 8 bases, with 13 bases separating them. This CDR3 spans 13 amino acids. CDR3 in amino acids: CASSLGLKGGYTF. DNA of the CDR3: TGTGCCAGCAGTTTGGGCCTGAAGGGGGGCTACACCTTC.

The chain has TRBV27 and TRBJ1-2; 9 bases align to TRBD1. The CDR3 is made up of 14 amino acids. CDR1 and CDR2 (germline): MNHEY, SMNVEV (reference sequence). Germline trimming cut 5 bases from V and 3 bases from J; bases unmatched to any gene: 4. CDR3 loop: CASSPWTGDYGYTF. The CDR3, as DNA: TGTGCCAGCAGTCCCTGGACAGGGGACTATGGCTACACCTTC.

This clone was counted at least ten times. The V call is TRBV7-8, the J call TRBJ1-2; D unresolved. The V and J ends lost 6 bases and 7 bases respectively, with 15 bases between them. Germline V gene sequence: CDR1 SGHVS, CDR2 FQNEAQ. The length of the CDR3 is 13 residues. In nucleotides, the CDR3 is TGTGCCAGCAGTCAAGTCGGGTTCGGTGGCTACACCTTC. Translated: CASSQVGFGGYTF.

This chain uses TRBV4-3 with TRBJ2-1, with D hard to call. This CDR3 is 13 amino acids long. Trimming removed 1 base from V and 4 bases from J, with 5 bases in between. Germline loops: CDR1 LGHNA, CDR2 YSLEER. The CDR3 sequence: CASSQVGYNEQFF. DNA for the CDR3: TGCGCCAGCAGCCAAGTCGGTTACAATGAGCAGTTCTTC.

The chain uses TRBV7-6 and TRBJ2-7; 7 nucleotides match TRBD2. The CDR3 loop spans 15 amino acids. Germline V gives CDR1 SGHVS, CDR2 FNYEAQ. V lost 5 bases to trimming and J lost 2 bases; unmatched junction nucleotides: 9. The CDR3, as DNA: TGTGCCAGCAGCCCGGCACTAGCGTCACCCTACGAGCAGTACTTC. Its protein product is CASSPALASPYEQYF.